The 14 T cell receptor beta chains below come from one sample, sequenced in a study of T-cell reconstitution after alpha-beta-depleted transplantation in children. The authors prepared the TCRbeta library with unique molecular identifiers. TCRdb reanalysed the PCR reads using MiXCR and keeps one entry per CDR3 protein. The sample has 150,000 to 200,000 distinct CDR3 sequences; about 6.8% are singletons. Material: PBMCs from the stem cell graft donor, obtained from the stem cell graft. The receptors shown here come from a human donor who donated a stem cell graft to a child with Wiskott-Aldrich syndrome.

The sample holds a few counts of this clonotype. An end of the junction does not agree with germline; a read error may underlie this. This chain links TRBV12-3 or TRBV12-4 with TRBJ2-3; 11 positions agree with TRBD2. CDR3 length: 17 amino acids. CDR3 nucleotides: TGTACCAGCAGTTCGGGACTAGCGGCCTTCTTTGGAGATACGCAGTATTTT. Protein: CTSSSGLAAFFGDTQYF.

The chain combines TRBV6-2 or TRBV6-3 with TRBJ1-1, with TRBD1 as a possible D gene (6 bases). This CDR3 comprises 17 residues. Germline assignment: CDR1 MNHEY and CDR2 SVGEGT. V was shortened by 2 bases and J by 5 bases, with 21 bases between the two germline ends. The chain's CDR3 is CASSYPQGSGTWTEAFF. The CDR3 nucleotides are TGTGCCAGCAGTTACCCCCAGGGGAGTGGAACATGGACTGAAGCTTTCTTT.

This chain uses TRBV6-1 with TRBJ1-2; 7 nucleotides match TRBD1. This CDR3 spans 16 amino acids. V lost 0 bases, J lost 2 bases, and 6 bases stayed unmatched. Per germline, CDR1 MNHNS and CDR2 SASEGT. The CDR3 here is CASSEAVGTENYGYTF. As DNA, the CDR3 is TGTGCCAGCAGTGAAGCCGTGGGGACAGAGAACTATGGCTACACCTTC.

Many counts were recorded for this clonotype. The chain has TRBV5-1 and TRBJ2-3; 7 nucleotides agree with TRBD2. CDR3 size: 15 residues. V shed 5 bases, J shed 2 bases, and the junction held 8 bases outside the gene matches. Germline CDR1 is SGHRS and CDR2 is YFSETQ. CDR3 residues: CASRLTGTTTDTQYF. The CDR3, as DNA: TGCGCCAGCAGATTAACCGGGACTACCACAGATACGCAGTATTTT.

The chain recombines TRBV7-6 with TRBJ2-5, with TRBD2 as a possible D gene (6 bases). This CDR3 comprises 17 residues. Trimming took 1 base from V and 1 from J, leaving 16 bases between them. CDR1 and CDR2 (germline): SGHVS, FNYEAQ. DNA of the CDR3: TGTGCCAGCAGCTTAGAAATTAGGGGAGGCCCCCAAGAGACCCAGTACTTC. Amino acid sequence: CASSLEIRGGPQETQYF.

The V call is TRBV30, the J call TRBJ1-1; 8 nucleotides align to TRBD1. Germline V gene sequence: CDR1 GTSNPN, CDR2 SVGIG (reference sequence). The CDR3 spans 15 residues. V was pared by 7 bases and J by 4 bases, with 14 bases of the junction left unmatched. In DNA form, the CDR3 reads TGTGCCTCTCGCCTGGGGCAGGGGGCTGGCACTGAAGCTTTCTTT. This translates into CASRLGQGAGTEAFF. Filled out from reference TRBV30 and TRBJ1-1, the complete variable domain reads SQTIHQWPATLVQPVGSPLSLECTVEGTSNPNLYWYRQAAGRGLQLLFYSVGIGQISSEVPQNLSASRPQDRQFILSSKKLLLSDSGFYLCASRLGQGAGTEAFFGQGTRLTVV.

In its sample, this clonotype was seen a few times. The J gene is TRBJ2-7, the V gene TRBV5-6; TRBD2 matches 9 bases. Germline CDR1 SGHDT, CDR2 YYEEEE. Trimming took 2 bases from V and 12 from J; bases not matched to a gene: 6. The CDR3 length is 12 residues. In DNA form, the CDR3 reads TGTGCCAGCAGCTTAGGAGCGGGAGGTCGGTACTTC. As protein: CASSLGAGGRYF.

This clonotype appeared once. A far more abundant clone sits one base away, making this likely a read error. CDR3: CASSKETQYF. The CDR3 DNA reads TGTGCCAGCAGCAAAGAGACCCAGTACTTC. This chain uses TRBV12-3 or TRBV12-4 with TRBJ2-5; D is ambiguous. This CDR3 region has 10 residues. Trimming took 6 bases from V and 3 from J, leaving 2 bases between them.

This clonotype was recorded many times. The chain recombines TRBV29-1 with TRBJ2-1, with 10 positions matching TRBD2. From germline, CDR1 is SQVTM and CDR2 ANQGSEA. V gave up 4 bases and J gave up 9 bases; unmatched junction bases: 0. The CDR3 extends over 11 amino acids. The CDR3 spells CSVGTSGEQFF. The CDR3 region has the DNA TGCAGCGTTGGGACTAGCGGTGAGCAGTTCTTC.

The V call is TRBV19, the J call TRBJ2-7; D is ambiguous. Germline lookup yields CDR1 LNHDA and CDR2 SQIVND (reference sequence). The CDR3 covers 13 residues. V gave up 9 bases and J gave up 3 bases, with 15 bases separating them. The DNA for the CDR3 is TGTGCCAGCGGCCCCGGGCTATACTACGAGCAGTACTTC. Protein sequence: CASGPGLYYEQYF.

This clonotype was found many times. The chain couples TRBV29-1 to TRBJ1-4, with no clear D. V was cut by 3 bases and J by 5 bases, with 7 bases left in between. This CDR3 contains 12 residues. From germline, CDR1 is SQVTM and CDR2 ANQGSEA. CDR3 sequence (DNA): TGCAGCGTTGACGGGCAGAATGAAAAACTGTTTTTT. This encodes CSVDGQNEKLFF.

The rearrangement uses TRBV6-1 and TRBJ2-5; D might be TRBD1 (7 bases). This CDR3 is 13 amino acids long. CDR1 is MNHNS and CDR2 is SASEGT in the germline V gene. V gave up 7 bases and J gave up 4 bases, with 13 bases separating them. This CDR3 reads CASKARGVETQYF. In nucleotides, the CDR3 is TGTGCCAGCAAAGCCAGGGGGGTAGAGACCCAGTACTTC.

As DNA, the CDR3 is TGCAGCGGGCGGACAGGGGAAGTCGACTATGGCTACACCTTC. Residues: CSGRTGEVDYGYTF. The V gene is TRBV29-1, the J gene TRBJ1-2, with 9 bases that match TRBD1. The CDR3 contains 14 residues. The J segment lost 3 bases and the V segment lost 7 bases, leaving 9 bases of the junction unmatched. Germline CDR1 is SQVTM and CDR2 is ANQGSEA.

At least ten counts were recorded for this clonotype. The genes are TRBV4-3 and TRBJ2-7; D is uncertain. Germline V gene sequence: CDR1 LGHNA, CDR2 YSLEER. This CDR3 comprises 16 residues. V lost 0 bases and J 1 base, leaving 13 bases between the germline ends. In DNA form, the CDR3 reads TGCGCCAGCAGCCAAGATTACGACACGGCTTCCTACGAGCAGTACTTC. This encodes CASSQDYDTASYEQYF.